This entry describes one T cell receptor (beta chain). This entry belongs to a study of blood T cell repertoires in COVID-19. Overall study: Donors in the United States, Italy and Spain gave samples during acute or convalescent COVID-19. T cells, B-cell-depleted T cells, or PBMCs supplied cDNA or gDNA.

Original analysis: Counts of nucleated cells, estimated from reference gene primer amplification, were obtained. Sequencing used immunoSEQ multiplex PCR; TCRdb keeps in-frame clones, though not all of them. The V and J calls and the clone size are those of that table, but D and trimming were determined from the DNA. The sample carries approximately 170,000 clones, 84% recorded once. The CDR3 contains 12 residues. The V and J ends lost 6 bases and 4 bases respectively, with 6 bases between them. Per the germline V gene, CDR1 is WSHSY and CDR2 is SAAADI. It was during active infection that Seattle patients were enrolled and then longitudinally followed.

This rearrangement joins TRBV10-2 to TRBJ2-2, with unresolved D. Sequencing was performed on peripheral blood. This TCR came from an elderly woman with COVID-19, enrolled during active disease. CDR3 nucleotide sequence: TGCGCCAGCAGCTCAGGCACCGGGGAGCTGTTTTTT. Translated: CASSSGTGELFF.